Following are 21 T cell receptor beta chains from one sample sequenced in a study of cytomegalovirus exposure and HLA in healthy donors. The primer mix had 60 Vbeta and 13 Jbeta primers. Produced via immunoSEQ multiplex PCR; TCRdb's table is partial and in-frame only. The listing records about 96,000 clones. Source material: PBMCs. Receptor source: a woman in her 30s in good health and CMV-seronegative.

The CDR3 loop reads CASSSRDNEKLFF. CDR3 coding DNA: TGTGCCAGCAGCTCCCGGGATAATGAAAAACTGTTTTTT. The rearrangement joins TRBV21-1 to TRBJ1-4. TRBV21-1 is a recognized pseudogene. This CDR3 is built from 13 residues.

The chain combines TRBV7-3 with TRBJ2-1, with D possibly TRBD2 on 5 matching bases. The V end was cut by 3 bases, the J end by 0 bases, with 9 bases between. Germline CDR1 SGHTA, CDR2 FQGTGA. The CDR3 length is 15 residues. The CDR3 region is CASSFKGSSYNEQFF. Written as DNA, the CDR3 is TGTGCCAGCAGCTTTAAAGGGAGCTCCTACAATGAGCAGTTCTTC.

The V call is TRBV19, the J call TRBJ2-7, with 7 bases that match TRBD1. V was pared by 10 bases and J by 3 bases, with 9 bases of the junction left unmatched. This CDR3 spans 13 amino acids. Germline values: CDR1 LNHDA, CDR2 SQIVND (reference sequence). DNA of the CDR3: TGTGCCACAAGCCGGGACAGAGGCTACGAGCAGTACTTC. Its protein is CATSRDRGYEQYF.

V usage is TRBV7-8 and J usage is TRBJ2-3; no reliable D call. This CDR3 comprises 15 residues. Germline V CDR1 and CDR2: SGHVS, FQNEAQ. The V gene lost 0 bases and the J gene lost 0 bases, with 7 bases spanning the gap. The CDR3 loop is CASSLAYWSTDTQYF. CDR3 bases: TGTGCCAGCAGCTTAGCGTACTGGAGCACAGATACGCAGTATTTT.

This rearrangement joins TRBV7-8 to TRBJ1-2, with unresolved D. This CDR3 has 13 amino acids. V shed 1 base and J shed 4 bases, with 7 bases lying between them. Germline lookup yields CDR1 SGHVS and CDR2 FQNEAQ. The CDR3 nucleotides are TGTGCCAGCAGCTTAGGAGGGTTCTATGGCTACACCTTC. Its protein product is CASSLGGFYGYTF.

V and J are TRBV11-3 and TRBJ2-7; D ambiguous. CDR1 is SGHNT, CDR2 YENEEA, per germline. This CDR3 region has 14 residues. Trimming stripped 1 base from V and 0 bases from J, with 7 bases between. The CDR3 sequence: CASSLGASSYEQYF. Written as DNA, the CDR3 is TGTGCCAGCAGCTTAGGGGCGAGCTCCTACGAGCAGTACTTC.

The CDR3 nucleotides are TGTGCCAGCAGAATAACTAGCGGGGGGGCCAATGAGCAGTTCTTC. Residues: CASRITSGGANEQFF. The chain carries TRBV27 and TRBJ2-1; TRBD2 agrees at 13 bases. This CDR3 region has 15 residues. J lost 6 bases, V lost 6 bases, and 5 bases had no gene match. The V gene's germline CDR1 is MNHEY and CDR2 SMNVEV (reference sequence).

The V gene is TRBV14, the J gene TRBJ2-7, with 8 bases matching TRBD1. Germline V gene sequence: CDR1 SGHDN, CDR2 FVKESK. J gave up 5 bases and V 3 bases, and 9 bases lay outside the gene matches. CDR3 length: 15 residues. As DNA, the CDR3 is TGTGCCAGCAGCCACCTACAGGGGGATTCCCACGAGCAGTACTTC. Protein: CASSHLQGDSHEQYF.

The CDR3 DNA follows: TGTGCCAGCAGCTTAGAAATGGGGGCCTCTAATGAAAAACTGTTTTTT. Its translation is CASSLEMGASNEKLFF. The chain carries TRBV7-6 and TRBJ1-4; D might be TRBD1 (6 bases). The V gene's germline CDR1 is SGHVS and CDR2 FNYEAQ. V lost 1 base to trimming and J lost 3 bases, with 12 bases between them. This CDR3 region has 16 residues.

V usage is TRBV28 and J usage is TRBJ2-7, with D possibly being TRBD2 (5 bases). With 5 bases removed from V and 0 bases from J, the gap between germline ends came to 11 bases. This CDR3 contains 14 residues. The germline gives CDR1 MDHEN, CDR2 SYDVKM. The CDR3 loop is CASSEGLNSYEQYF. The CDR3 region has the DNA TGTGCCAGCAGTGAGGGCCTTAACTCCTACGAGCAGTACTTC.

Details on this clone: Other DNA sequences from this sample encode an identical CDR3 as well. The J gene is TRBJ2-3, the V gene TRBV6-4; D uncertain. The V end was cut by 4 bases, the J end by 0 bases, with 5 bases between. This CDR3 has 13 residues. CDR1 MRHNA and CDR2 SNTAGT come from the germline V gene. The CDR3 spells CASSATSTDTQYF. The CDR3 nucleotides are TGTGCCAGCAGTGCGACTAGCACAGATACGCAGTATTTT.

V gene TRBV6-6 combines with J gene TRBJ1-5; 8 positions match TRBD1. After removal of 5 bases from V and 6 bases from J, the junction contained 9 bases not matched to a gene. Germline V CDR1 and CDR2: MNHNY, SVGAGI (reference sequence). The CDR3 spans 15 residues. In nucleotides, the CDR3 is TGTGCCAGCAGTGACACACAGGGGGTGAGTCAGCCCCAGCATTTT. Translated, it gives CASSDTQGVSQPQHF.

The chain employs TRBV29-1 and TRBJ2-7, with 7 bases that match TRBD2. With V trimmed by 3 bases and J by 7 bases, 9 bases remained unmatched. The CDR3 extends over 13 amino acids. The germline gives CDR1 SQVTM, CDR2 ANQGSEA. CDR3 protein: CSVDWAGVGEQYF. Written as DNA, the CDR3 is TGCAGCGTTGACTGGGCGGGAGTGGGGGAGCAGTACTTC.

The chain carries TRBV5-1 and TRBJ1-6; possibly TRBD1 for D (6 bases). Trimming took off 1 base at V and 7 bases at J, with 9 bases between the two ends. The CDR3 loop spans 14 amino acids. Germline V lookup: CDR1 SGHRS, CDR2 YFSETQ. CDR3 sequence reads: CASSLFQGNSPLHF. For the CDR3, the DNA is TGCGCCAGCAGCTTGTTTCAGGGGAATTCACCCCTCCACTTT.

V usage is TRBV13 and J usage is TRBJ2-1, with 9 bases lining up with TRBD2. The CDR3 extends over 14 amino acids. The germline V gene encodes CDR1 PRHDT and CDR2 FYEKMQ (reference sequence). V gave up 3 bases and J gave up 8 bases; unmatched junction bases: 5. CDR3 sequence (DNA): TGTGCCAGCAGCTTTAGCGGGGGCGGCGATGAGCAGTTCTTC. Its protein is CASSFSGGGDEQFF.

This chain connects TRBV5-1 to TRBJ2-4; D is undetermined. Trimming shortened V by 0 bases and J by 5 bases, and 6 bases separated the two germline ends. In germline, CDR1 is SGHRS, CDR2 YFSETQ. This CDR3 has 13 amino acids. CDR3 region: CASSLVTQNIQYF. As DNA, the CDR3 is TGCGCCAGCAGCTTGGTAACTCAAAACATTCAGTACTTC.

The V and J genes are TRBV19 and TRBJ1-4, with TRBD1 identical over 7 bases. The germline CDR1 and CDR2 sequences are LNHDA and SQIVND (reference sequence). The CDR3 is 15 residues long. Trimming cost V 7 bases and J 5 bases; bases outside gene matches: 10. CDR3 residues: CASTLTTGWNEKLFF. The CDR3, as DNA: TGTGCCAGTACTTTGACGACAGGGTGGAATGAAAAACTGTTTTTT.

The gene calls are TRBV5-1 and TRBJ2-5, with 7 bases that match TRBD1. The CDR3 is 16 residues long. Germline V gene sequence: CDR1 SGHRS, CDR2 YFSETQ. The V and J ends lost 3 bases and 11 bases, in that order; junction bases with no gene match: 19. The CDR3: CASSYSTGEGPGEQYF. CDR3 DNA sequence: TGCGCCAGCAGCTACAGTACAGGGGAAGGTCCTGGGGAGCAGTACTTC.

This rearrangement joins TRBV30 to TRBJ2-2; D is unclear. Between the trimmed V and J ends, which lost 0 bases and 1 base, there was a span of 6 bases. Per the germline V gene, CDR1 is GTSNPN and CDR2 is SVGIG (reference sequence). CDR3 size: 14 residues. The CDR3 DNA reads TGTGCCTGGAGTGTAGCGAGGAACACCGGGGAGCTGTTTTTT. Translation: CAWSVARNTGELFF.

The rearrangement joins TRBV5-8 to TRBJ1-2; no reliable D call. The CDR3 spans 14 residues. Trimming removed 2 bases at V and 5 bases at J, with 13 bases between. The germline V gene encodes CDR1 SGHTS and CDR2 YDEGEE. The CDR3 loop is CASSFLRLFYGYTF. DNA of the CDR3: TGTGCCAGCAGCTTTCTCCGACTGTTTTATGGCTACACCTTC.

The chain links TRBV6-1 to TRBJ2-2, with 8 bases fitting TRBD2. CDR1 MNHNS and CDR2 SASEGT come from the germline V gene. The CDR3 consists of 13 residues. Unmatched junction bases numbered 4, after V lost 6 bases and J lost 7 bases. The CDR3 DNA reads as TGTGCCAGCAGCTCCCGGGGGGGCGGGGAGCTGTTTTTT. This encodes CASSSRGGGELFF.